This TCR beta chain derives from a study of CD8 T cells in cerebrospinal fluid in Alzheimer's disease. The study's findings and limits: Finding EBV-specific TCRs in cerebrospinal fluid does not show EBV causes Alzheimer's disease. The largest CSF clone was proportionally bigger in mild cognitive impairment or Alzheimer's disease than controls.

This clonotype registers medium-sized by frequency. Its antigen is not known. TCRdb derives one entry per CDR3 protein from the 10x single-cell sequencing reads, leaving out DNA. This sample's table reports about 1,500 distinct CDR3 sequences. A live/dead marker was used to sort live CSF cells for droplet sequencing. This TCR came from a human donor in good health. Material for sequencing was cerebrospinal fluid.

The CDR3 region is CASSRGVNEKLFF. The chain joins TRBV5-1 to TRBJ1-4; TCRdb's D gene call, TRBD1, goes unchecked for lack of DNA. Germline CDR1 and CDR2: SGHRS and YFSETQ. The CDR3 is 13 residues long.